This T cell receptor (beta chain) was observed in a study of CD8+ T cells in alopecia areata. Across the whole study: A 6-month off-drug phase came after tofacitinib, which had lasted 6 to 18 months.

About this clone itself: As yet, its antigen is unknown.

RNA was extracted and reverse transcribed into cDNA as the sequencing template. Repertoires were generated with immunoSEQ multiplex PCR, while TCRdb's copy carries only in-frame clones and drops some. In the table there are over 150,000 clones, roughly 60% of which are singletons. This CDR3 spans 17 amino acids. Germline values: CDR1 LNHDA, CDR2 SQIVND (reference sequence). With 2 bases clipped from V and 2 bases from J, the junction kept 4 bases outside the gene matches. General study findings and limits: More clonal than normal scalp was lesional scalp, particularly alopecia totalis/universalis.

The V and J genes are TRBV19 and TRBJ2-6; 9 bases match TRBD2. The receptor was derived from a human donor with alopecia areata. The source was CD4+ T cells sorted from blood, collected at week 0. The CDR3 protein is CASSISASGAGANVLTF. The CDR3, as DNA: TGTGCCAGTAGTATATCCGCTAGCGGGGCTGGGGCCAACGTCCTGACTTTC. Together with reference TRBV19 and TRBJ2-6, the CDR3 gives the full variable domain: DGGITQSPKYLFRKEGQNVTLSCEQNLNHDAMYWYRQDPGQGLRLIYYSQIVNDFQKGDIAEGYSVSREKKESFPLTVTSAQKNPTAFYLCASSISASGAGANVLTFGAGSRLTVL.